This T cell receptor (beta chain) was sequenced in a study of CD8+CD57+ T cells in acquired aplastic anemia. Study-level information: DNA recovered from sorted CD4+ and CD8+ cells had a mean of 3.2 ug.

This clonotype showed up just once. Genomic DNA was employed as the template in profiling TCR beta VDJ and CDR3. TCRdb independently ran MiXCR on the reads; one entry per CDR3 protein. The sample lists around 170,000 distinct CDR3 sequences; around half were seen once. Patients who underwent sequencing had shown CD8+CD57+ cell expansion by flow cytometry. Blood came from patients not yet given any therapy. The clonotype was recovered from a human donor with aplastic anemia. The sample comprised sorted CD4+, CD8+, or CD8+CD57+ T cells (not recorded which) from PBMCs.

The CDR3 sequence is CASSTQGASGYTF. The CDR3 nucleotides are TGTGCCAGCAGCACTCAGGGGGCGAGTGGCTACACCTTC. The rearrangement uses TRBV28 and TRBJ1-2; TRBD1 aligns across 8 bases. The CDR3 consists of 13 residues. Germline V CDR1 and CDR2: MDHEN, SYDVKM. J gave up 7 bases and V 6 bases, and 7 bases lay outside the gene matches.